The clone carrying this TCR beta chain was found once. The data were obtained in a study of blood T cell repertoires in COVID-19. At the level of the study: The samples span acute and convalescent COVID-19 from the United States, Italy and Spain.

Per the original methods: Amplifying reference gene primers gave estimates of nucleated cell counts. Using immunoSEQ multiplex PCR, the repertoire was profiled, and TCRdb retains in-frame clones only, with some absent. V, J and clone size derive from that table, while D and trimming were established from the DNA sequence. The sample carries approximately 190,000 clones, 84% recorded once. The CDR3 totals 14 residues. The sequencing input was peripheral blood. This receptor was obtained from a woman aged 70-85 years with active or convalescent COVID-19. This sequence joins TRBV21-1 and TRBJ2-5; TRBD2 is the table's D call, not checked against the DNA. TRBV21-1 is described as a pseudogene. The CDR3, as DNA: TGTGCCAACCACTCGGTGCCCCAACAAGAGACCCAGTACTTC. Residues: CANHSVPQQETQYF.